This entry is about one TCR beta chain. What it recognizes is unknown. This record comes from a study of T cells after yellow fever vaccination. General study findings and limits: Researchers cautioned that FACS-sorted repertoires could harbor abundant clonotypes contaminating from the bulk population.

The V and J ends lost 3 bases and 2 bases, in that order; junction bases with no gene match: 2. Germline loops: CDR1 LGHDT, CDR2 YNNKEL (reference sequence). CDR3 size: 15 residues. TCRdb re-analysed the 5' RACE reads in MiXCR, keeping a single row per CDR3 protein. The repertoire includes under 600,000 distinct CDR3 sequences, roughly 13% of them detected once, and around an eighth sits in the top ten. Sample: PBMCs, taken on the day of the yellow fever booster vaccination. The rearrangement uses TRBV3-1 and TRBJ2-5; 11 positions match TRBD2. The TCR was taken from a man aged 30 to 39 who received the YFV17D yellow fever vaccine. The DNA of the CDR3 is TGTGCCAGCAGCCAGACTAGCGGGATACAAGAGACCCAGTACTTC. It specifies CASSQTSGIQETQYF.